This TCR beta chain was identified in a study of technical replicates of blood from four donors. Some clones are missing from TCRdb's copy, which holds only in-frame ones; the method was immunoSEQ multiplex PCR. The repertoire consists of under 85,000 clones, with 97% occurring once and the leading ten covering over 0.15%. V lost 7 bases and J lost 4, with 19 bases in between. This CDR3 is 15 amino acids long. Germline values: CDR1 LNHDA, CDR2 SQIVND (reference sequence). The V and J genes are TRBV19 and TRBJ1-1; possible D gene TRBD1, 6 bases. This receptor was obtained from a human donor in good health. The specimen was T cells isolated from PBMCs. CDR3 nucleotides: TGTGCCAGTACCGACCTCAGGGGCAGAAGCACTGAAGCTTTCTTT. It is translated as CASTDLRGRSTEAFF.